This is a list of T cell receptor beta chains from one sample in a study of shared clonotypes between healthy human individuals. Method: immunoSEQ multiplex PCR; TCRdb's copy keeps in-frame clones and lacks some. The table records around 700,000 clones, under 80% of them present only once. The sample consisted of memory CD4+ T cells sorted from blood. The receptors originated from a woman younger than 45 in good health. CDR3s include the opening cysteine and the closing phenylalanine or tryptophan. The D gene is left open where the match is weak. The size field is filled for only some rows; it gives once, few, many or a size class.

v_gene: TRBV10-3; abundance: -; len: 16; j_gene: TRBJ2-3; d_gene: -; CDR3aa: CAISESGGGGADTQYF; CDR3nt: TGTGCCATCAGTGAGTCGGGGGGAGGGGGCGCAGATACGCAGTATTTT
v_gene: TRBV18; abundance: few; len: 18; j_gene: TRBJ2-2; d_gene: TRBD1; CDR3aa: CASSPATLDRGVAGELFF; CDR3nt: TGTGCCAGCTCACCAGCTACCTTAGACAGGGGAGTGGCCGGGGAGCTGTTTTTT
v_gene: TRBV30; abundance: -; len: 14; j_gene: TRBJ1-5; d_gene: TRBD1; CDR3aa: CAWSPGQGVQPQHF; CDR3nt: TGTGCCTGGAGTCCGGGACAGGGCGTCCAGCCCCAGCATTTT
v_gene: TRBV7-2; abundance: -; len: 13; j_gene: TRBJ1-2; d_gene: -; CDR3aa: CASSPTEIYGYTF; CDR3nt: TGTGCCAGCAGCCCAACGGAGATCTATGGCTACACCTTC
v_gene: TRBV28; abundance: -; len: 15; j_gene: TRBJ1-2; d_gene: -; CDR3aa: CASSTHTGILYGYTF; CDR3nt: TGTGCCAGCAGTACCCATACAGGGATTCTCTATGGCTACACCTTC
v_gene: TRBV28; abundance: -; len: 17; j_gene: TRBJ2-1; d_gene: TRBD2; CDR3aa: CASIPSGTPRSYNEQFF; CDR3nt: TGTGCCAGCATCCCTAGCGGCACGCCTCGCTCCTACAATGAGCAGTTCTTC
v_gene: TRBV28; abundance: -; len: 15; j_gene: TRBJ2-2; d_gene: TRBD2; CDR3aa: CASSFSLAGRGELFF; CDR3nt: TGTGCCAGCAGTTTTAGTCTCGCCGGGAGGGGGGAGCTGTTTTTT
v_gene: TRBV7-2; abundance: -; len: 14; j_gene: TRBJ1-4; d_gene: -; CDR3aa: CASSSGLANEKLFF; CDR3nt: TGTGCCAGCAGTTCTGGACTTGCTAATGAAAAACTGTTTTTT
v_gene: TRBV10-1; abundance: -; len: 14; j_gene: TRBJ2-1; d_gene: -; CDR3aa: CASSSGTTFNEQFF; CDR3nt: TGCGCCAGCAGTTCCGGGACGACCTTCAATGAGCAGTTCTTC
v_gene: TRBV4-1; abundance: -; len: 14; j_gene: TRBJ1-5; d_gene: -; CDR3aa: CASSQDRNNQPQHF; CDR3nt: TGCGCCAGCAGCCAGGATAGGAACAATCAGCCCCAGCATTTT
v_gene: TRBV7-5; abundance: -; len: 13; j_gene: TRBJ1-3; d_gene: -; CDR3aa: CVRGQVTGNTIYF; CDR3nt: TGTGTCAGAGGACAGGTCACTGGAAACACCATATATTTT